This TCR beta chain was observed in a study of cytomegalovirus exposure and HLA in healthy donors (dated by TCRdb to 2016 to 2017). Some background on the complete study: According to an earlier analysis of around 600 of the donors, some 170 million T cells yielded roughly 110 million unique TCR beta sequences and about 300 Gb of sequence data. Approximately 310 gigabases of sequencing data and around 88 million unique TCR sequences made up an early release that covered approximately 620 HLA-typed donors. The genetic ancestry cluster associated with self-reported Caucasian donors included 70% to 85% of the approximately 410 genotyped donors. The study aimed to test whether cataloging public T cell receptors could reveal signatures of past pathogen exposure. The study profiled the T cell repertoires of 550 to 700 subjects by immunosequencing and related them to cytomegalovirus serostatus. Besides the first cohort of around 700 subjects, a separate validation cohort made up of 95 to 150 different subjects was used. To predict cytomegalovirus infection status, the study combined high-throughput TCR immunosequencing, statistical association of individual TCRs with disease status, and machine learning. To study patterns of TCR occurrence, a later analysis re-analyzed previously published TCR beta repertoires from under 750 donors and added high-resolution HLA genotyping. In the later analysis, no new phenotypic data were used to find candidate immune exposures; instead, reliance was placed on TCR beta sequences and their occurrence across donors. In an earlier analysis of 587 of the donors, high-throughput TCR beta sequencing was used to judge whether each TCR beta V gene segment behaved as functional or pseudogenic. Donor age, sex, ethnicity and CMV serostatus were compiled alongside the repertoire data. In a later genetic analysis, genome-wide SNP genotypes for about 65% of the roughly 700 donors were used, and that subset was treated as a discovery cohort. All discovery cohort repertoires had been generated using a single sequencing platform. HLA typing covered class I and class II loci at four-digit resolution. Typing coverage varied by locus: roughly 620-640 donors for A, B, C, DRB1 and DQB1; approximately 500 for DQA1; about 600 for DPA1; around 450 for DPB1. A few DR-DQ haplotypes were treated as single units for association and clustering because of strong linkage in the cohort. Among 300 to 450 genotyped donors of the cohort, an average of approximately 250,000 unique TCR beta nucleotide sequences were sequenced per donor, approximately 20% of them non-productive. Overall results and qualifications from the work: CMV serostatus was the only immune exposure information available for the cohort. According to a later genetic analysis, donors in an Asian-associated ancestry cluster had fewer N-insertions in productive TCRs than the approximately 630-donor mean. A further reported finding was that TCR beta sequences accurately predicted the HLA-A and HLA-B alleles for most subjects in the first cohort. A later analysis reported that several top co-occurrence clusters appeared linked to parvovirus B19, influenza, CMV and Epstein-Barr virus. The sequencing pipeline was judged likely to have produced a cluster of highly shared sequence variants as a technical artifact. This cohort had only TCR beta chains sequenced, and the lack of alpha or paired-chain data limited which features could be detected. The authors suggested that the approach could potentially be generalized to other disease states and immunological phenotypes. A few of the identified cytomegalovirus-associated TCR beta chains were confirmed in vitro to be specific for cytomegalovirus antigens. In a later analysis, the rate of TCR association differed among HLA loci, with DRB1 alleles having the most associated TCRs and HLA-C alleles having the fewest. In a later genetic analysis, a missense DCLRE1C variant was associated with V-gene and J-gene trimming of TCR beta chains, and the association was replicated in an independent cohort. Most CMV-associated TCR beta chains appeared to be HLA-restricted in a later analysis, and the HLA associations seemed to be driven largely by CMV exposure. Most TCR sequences were observed very rarely across donors, whereas some public TCRs were present in many individuals. Sequencing depth was assumed to be roughly uniform across donors in the presence/absence analyses, though that assumption may not hold. When HLA alleles, especially DR and DQ, strongly co-occurred, TCR associations were difficult to assign to individual alleles. A later analysis associated about 17,000 TCR beta sequences with specific HLA alleles at a false discovery rate of 0.05. Correlated functional status among segregating V segments might reflect linkage disequilibrium, but an unknown experimental factor could not be ruled out. In both the original and validation cohorts, the classifier was reported to diagnose cytomegalovirus status with high specificity and sensitivity. Some IMGT-functional V segments, including TRBV6-2 and TRBV6-3, could not be distinguished by the 87-base-pair reads and were therefore excluded. In a later analysis, HLA-associated TCR beta chains showed more clonal expansion and lower generation probabilities than non-associated chains that were equally common. Because HLA typing was missing for some donors at each locus, association tests included only the typed subset. In the study, some 160 TCR beta chains were listed as associated with cytomegalovirus. About 17 rarely observed V segments, including chromosome 9 orphons, were excluded from the earlier analysis of approximately 500 of the donors because counts were too low. In an earlier analysis of 500 to 650 of the donors, most TCR beta V segments appeared in productive rearrangements about 87% or about 30% of the time, broadly matching IMGT annotations.

From the germline V gene, CDR1 is SGHVS and CDR2 is FNYEAQ. Measured from the cysteine to the phenylalanine, the CDR3 is 15 residues long. The sequence is cut down to CDR3 DNA, 45 bases in frame from base 1. V is cut by 5 bases and J by 4 bases, and the space between the germline ends is 18 bases. The cohort comprised 710 or so healthy bone marrow donors. At the time of sampling, all cohort members were nominally healthy, though unrecorded immune exposures were likely present. The donor tested CMV seropositive, placing the donor among the 290 or so seropositive members of the cohort. A peripheral blood sample was provided by each donor, and peripheral blood mononuclear cells were used for TCR beta sequencing. Genomic DNA extraction from the blood cell samples was performed with the Qiagen DNeasy Blood Extraction Kit. As regards this clone: Its antigen remains unidentified. No qualities accompany the bases; no much larger clone lies one base away.

Library preparation was by the immunoSEQ multiplex PCR assay. For the multiplex PCR, a mixture combining 60 forward primers for TCR Vbeta segments and 13 reverse primers for TCR Jbeta segments was used. A multiplex PCR assay on genomic DNA amplified the CDR3 region of rearranged TCR beta genes. The Illumina HiSeq System was used to sequence the amplified TCR beta libraries as 87-base-pair reads. Per the source publication's procedure: Across the roughly 700 repertoires, a later analysis counted 60 million to 90 million unique TCR beta chains, roughly 11 million of which were shared by at least two donors. A nearest-neighbor algorithm error-corrected the raw reads and collapsed the reads into unique sequences, merging closely related sequences to remove PCR and sequencing errors. CDR3 sequences were aligned to IMGT reference sequences to assign V, D and J gene segments. Each retained sequence needed at least a six-nucleotide match to both a V gene segment and a J gene segment. Rearrangements were called productive when the CDR3 lacked stop codons and stayed in frame with V and J; all others were non-productive. CDR3 was defined by IMGT convention, running from the second conserved V-encoded cysteine to the conserved J-encoded phenylalanine. The earlier analysis of 500 to 650 of the donors excluded any sequence lacking an unambiguous match to a single V gene segment. In an earlier analysis of approximately 590 of the donors, a V segment was called functional when productive rearrangements were above 56.7%, and segregating when the standard deviation between donors exceeded 5%. A statistical classification framework was developed to diagnose cytomegalovirus status using the catalog of TCR beta chain sequences. In a later analysis, V and J genes were assigned by comparing TCR nucleotide sequences against IMGT/GENE-DB human TR gene sequences. A later analysis assigned CDR3 sequences and most-parsimonious VDJ recombination scenarios with the TCRdist pipeline. A later analysis defined each TCR beta chain by its CDR3 amino acid sequence plus V-gene family, and excluded reads lacking a unique V-gene family. To address suspected cross-contamination and a sequencing artifact, a later analysis removed 550 to 750 highly shared, low-generation-probability nucleotide sequences. For each public chain, a later analysis derived a clonal expansion index from normalized ranks of inferred template counts within each repertoire. In a later analysis, generation probabilities were computed with a VDJ recombination model fitted to out-of-frame rearrangements, and the resulting probabilities were checked against IGoR. In a later analysis, TCR-TCR, TCR-HLA and TCR-CMV co-occurrence was scored with hypergeometric tests, and a repertoire-size bias correction was applied to TCR pairs. A later analysis estimated false discovery rates by permuting HLA or CMV assignments 20 times. In a later analysis, co-occurring TCRs were grouped using DBSCAN, and TCRdist sequence similarity was added for clustering within HLA-allele-positive subsets. Co-occurrence clustering excluded repertoires with fewer than 30,000 or more than 120,000 public chains, plus five with anomalous nucleotide sharing. The clones in this table, taken by TCRdb from immuneACCESS, are in-frame only. Not every clone is retained; where verified, under half of the shortfall comes from an unresolved V gene, and the cause of the rest is unknown. V, J and clone size reflect that table, while D and trimming were determined from the DNA. This sample comprises 150,000 to 200,000 clones, nearly 70% of them detected only once. 10% of the sample is held by the ten biggest clonotypes.

The receptor was derived from a man in his thirties or forties in good health and CMV-seropositive. Sequencing was performed on PBMCs. This sequence uses TRBV7-6 and TRBJ2-7, and possibly TRBD1, on 6 matching bases. The nucleotide sequence reads as follows: TGTGCCAGCAGCCCATACAGGGTACAGCTTTACGAGCAGTACTTC. The translation is CASSPYRVQLYEQYF.